This T cell receptor beta chain is drawn from a study of blood T cells in healthy people across ages. Study in general: Per every two T cells, about one barcoded beta molecule was captured by template switching.

This clonotype has only a few counts. The authors ran a second PCR of 7 to 11 cycles using a sample-barcoded 5' primer and a J-beta primer mix. One entry per CDR3 protein results from TCRdb running MiXCR on the 5' RACE reads. The sample lists around 1.5 million distinct CDR3 sequences; approximately 40% were seen once. V lost 7 bases to trimming and J lost 4 bases; unmatched junction nucleotides: 6. The CDR3 covers 13 residues. Germline assignment: CDR1 SGHAT and CDR2 FQNNGV. The source material was blood. This sequence was found in a woman between 18 and 29 years old in good health. The genes are TRBV11-2 and TRBJ2-7; 8 bases match TRBD2. Written as DNA, the CDR3 is TGTGCCAGCAACCGTCGGGAGGGGTACGAGCAGTACTTC. Translating it yields CASNRREGYEQYF.